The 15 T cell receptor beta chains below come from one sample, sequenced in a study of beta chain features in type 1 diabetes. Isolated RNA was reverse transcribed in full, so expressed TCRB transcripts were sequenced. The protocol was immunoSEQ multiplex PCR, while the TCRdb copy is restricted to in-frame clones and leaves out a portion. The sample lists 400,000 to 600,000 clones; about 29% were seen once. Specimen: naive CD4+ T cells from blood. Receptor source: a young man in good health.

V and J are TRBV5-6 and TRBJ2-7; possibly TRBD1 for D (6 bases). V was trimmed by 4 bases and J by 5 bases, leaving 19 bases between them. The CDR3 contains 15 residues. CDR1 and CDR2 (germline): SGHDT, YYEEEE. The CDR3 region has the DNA TGTGCCAGCAGCGTGGGGGCCAGTTTGTTTAACGAGCAGTACTTC. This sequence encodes CASSVGASLFNEQYF.

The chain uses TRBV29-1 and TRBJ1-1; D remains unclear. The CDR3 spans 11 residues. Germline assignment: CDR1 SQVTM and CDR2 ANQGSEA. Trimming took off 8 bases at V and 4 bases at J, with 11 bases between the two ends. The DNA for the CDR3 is TGCAGCATCTCTTCAGGCACTGAAGCTTTCTTT. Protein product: CSISSGTEAFF.

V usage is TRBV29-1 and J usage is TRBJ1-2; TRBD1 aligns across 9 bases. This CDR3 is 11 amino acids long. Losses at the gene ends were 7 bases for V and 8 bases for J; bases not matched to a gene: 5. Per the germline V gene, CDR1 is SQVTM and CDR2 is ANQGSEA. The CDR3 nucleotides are TGCAGCGGTGGACAGGGGCAGGGCTACACCTTC. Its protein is CSGGQGQGYTF.

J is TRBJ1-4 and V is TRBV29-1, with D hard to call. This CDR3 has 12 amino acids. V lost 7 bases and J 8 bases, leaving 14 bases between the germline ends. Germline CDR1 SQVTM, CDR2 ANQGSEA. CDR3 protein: CSASGQSEKLFF. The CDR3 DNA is TGCAGCGCCAGCGGGCAGTCCGAAAAACTGTTTTTT.

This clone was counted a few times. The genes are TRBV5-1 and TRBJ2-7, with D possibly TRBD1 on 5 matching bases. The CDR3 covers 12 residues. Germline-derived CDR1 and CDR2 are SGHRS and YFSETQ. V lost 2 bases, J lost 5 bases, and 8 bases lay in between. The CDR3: CASSFMDNEQYF. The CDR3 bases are TGCGCCAGCAGCTTCATGGACAACGAGCAGTACTTC.

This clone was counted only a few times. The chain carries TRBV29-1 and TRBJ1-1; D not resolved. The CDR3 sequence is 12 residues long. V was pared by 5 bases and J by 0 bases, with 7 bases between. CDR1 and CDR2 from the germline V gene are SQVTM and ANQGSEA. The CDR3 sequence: CSVTDLNTEAFF. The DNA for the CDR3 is TGCAGCGTTACAGATTTGAACACTGAAGCTTTCTTT.

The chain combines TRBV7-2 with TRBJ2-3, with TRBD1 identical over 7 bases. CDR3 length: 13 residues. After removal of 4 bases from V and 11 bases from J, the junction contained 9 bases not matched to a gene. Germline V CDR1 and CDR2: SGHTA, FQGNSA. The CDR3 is CASSSGDSEMQYF. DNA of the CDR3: TGTGCCAGCAGCTCCGGGGACAGCGAAATGCAGTATTTT.

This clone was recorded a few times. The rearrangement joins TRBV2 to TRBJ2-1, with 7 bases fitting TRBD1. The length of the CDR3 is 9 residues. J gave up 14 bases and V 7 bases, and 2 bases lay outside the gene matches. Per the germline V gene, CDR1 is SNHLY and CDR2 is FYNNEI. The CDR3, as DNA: TGTGCCAGCATGACAGGGAAGTTCTTC. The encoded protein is CASMTGKFF.

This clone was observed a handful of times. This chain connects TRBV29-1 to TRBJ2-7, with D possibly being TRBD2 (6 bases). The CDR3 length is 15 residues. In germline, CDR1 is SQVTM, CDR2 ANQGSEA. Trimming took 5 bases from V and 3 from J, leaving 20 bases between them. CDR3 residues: CSVTGGTEKNYEQYF. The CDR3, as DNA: TGCAGCGTTACCGGCGGGACGGAAAAAAACTACGAGCAGTACTTC.

CDR3 residues: CASSAVEQYF. CDR3 nucleotides: TGTGCCAGCAGTGCCGTCGAGCAGTACTTC. The chain uses TRBV2 and TRBJ2-7, with unresolved D. Germline V gene lookup returns CDR1 SNHLY and CDR2 FYNNEI. The length of the CDR3 is 10 residues. V lost 4 bases and J lost 6, with 4 bases in between.

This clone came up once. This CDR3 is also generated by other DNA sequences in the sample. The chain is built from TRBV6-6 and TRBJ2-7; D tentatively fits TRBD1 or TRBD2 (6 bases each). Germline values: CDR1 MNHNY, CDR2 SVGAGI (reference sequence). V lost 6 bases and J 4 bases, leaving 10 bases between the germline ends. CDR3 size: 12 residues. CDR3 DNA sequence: TGTGCCAGCAGCCAAGGGGGGTACGAGCAGTACTTC. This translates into CASSQGGYEQYF.

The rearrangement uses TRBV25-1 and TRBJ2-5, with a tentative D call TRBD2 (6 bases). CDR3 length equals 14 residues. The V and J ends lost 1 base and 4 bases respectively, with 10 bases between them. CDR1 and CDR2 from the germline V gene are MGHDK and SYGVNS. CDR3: CASSELGGTETQYF. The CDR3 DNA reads TGTGCCAGCAGTGAATTGGGCGGGACAGAGACCCAGTACTTC.

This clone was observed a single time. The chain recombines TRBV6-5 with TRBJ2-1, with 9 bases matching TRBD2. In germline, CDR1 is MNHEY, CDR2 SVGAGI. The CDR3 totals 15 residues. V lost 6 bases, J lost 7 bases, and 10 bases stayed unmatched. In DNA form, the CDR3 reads TGTGCCAGCAGCCTTTTAGGCGGGAGGGGTAATGAGCAGTTCTTC. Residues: CASSLLGGRGNEQFF.

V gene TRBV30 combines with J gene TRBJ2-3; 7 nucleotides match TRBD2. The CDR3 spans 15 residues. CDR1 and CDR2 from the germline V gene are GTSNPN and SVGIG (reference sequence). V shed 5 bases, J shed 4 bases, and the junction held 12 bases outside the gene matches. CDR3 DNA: TGTGCCTGGGGGTCCGGCGGGGGTCCCGCAGATACGCAGTATTTT. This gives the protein CAWGSGGGPADTQYF.

CDR3 in amino acids: CAWSVGSGRISYEQYF. CDR3 bases: TGTGCCTGGAGTGTCGGGAGCGGGAGGATCTCCTACGAGCAGTACTTC. The chain employs TRBV30 and TRBJ2-7; 9 bases line up with TRBD2. The germline gives CDR1 GTSNPN, CDR2 SVGIG (reference sequence). Trimming cost V 0 bases and J 0 bases; bases outside gene matches: 6. The CDR3 is made up of 16 amino acids.